Below, 20 T cell receptor beta chains from the same sample are listed, as sequenced in a study of glioma-infiltrating T cells after dendritic cell vaccination. Profiled with immunoSEQ multiplex PCR; TCRdb holds only in-frame clones, not every one. The table has over 75,000 clones, about 81% seen once. Time point: after dendritic cell vaccination, including at tumor progression/relapse. Sequences were derived from blood, sampled after dendritic cell vaccination. Receptors were obtained from a human donor with glioblastoma.

The chain links TRBV5-1 to TRBJ2-5; 9 bases line up with TRBD1. V shed 0 bases and J 0 bases; nucleotides not matched to a gene: 3. CDR1 SGHRS and CDR2 YFSETQ come from the germline V gene. The CDR3 consists of 16 residues. This CDR3 reads CASSLGDRAYQETQYF. The CDR3 bases are TGCGCCAGCAGCTTGGGGGACAGGGCTTACCAAGAGACCCAGTACTTC.

The chain is built from TRBV7-2 and TRBJ1-1; D is ambiguous. Trimming pared 3 bases from V and 2 bases from J, leaving 4 bases between. In germline, CDR1 is SGHTA, CDR2 FQGNSA. The CDR3 sequence is 12 residues long. The CDR3 DNA is TGTGCCAGCAGCTTTATAAACACTGAAGCTTTCTTT. Its translation: CASSFINTEAFF. Using reference TRBV7-2 and TRBJ1-1 for the parts outside the CDR3, the full variable domain is GAGVSQSPSNKVTEKGKDVELRCDPISGHTALYWYRQSLGQGLEFLIYFQGNSAPDKSGLPSDRFSAERTGGSVSTLTIQRTQQEDSAVYLCASSFINTEAFFGQGTRLTVV.

This clone turned up a few times. This chain links TRBV23-1 with TRBJ1-5; D is possibly TRBD1 (6 bases). TRBV23-1 is designated an ORF whose function remains uncertain. Trimming took 6 bases from V and 7 from J, leaving 16 bases between them. The CDR3 spans 14 residues. The CDR3 reads CASRWEGGGQPQHF. The CDR3 DNA is TGCGCCAGCAGATGGGAAGGGGGGGGGCAGCCCCAGCATTTT.

V gene TRBV9 combines with J gene TRBJ2-6; 10 bases are shared with TRBD2. Per germline, CDR1 SGDLS and CDR2 YYNGEE. The CDR3 has 18 residues. The ends lost 4 bases at V and 0 bases at J; junction bases unmatched: 7. The CDR3 loop is CASSHGLAAISGANVLTF. DNA for the CDR3: TGTGCCAGCAGCCACGGACTAGCGGCAATCTCTGGGGCCAACGTCCTGACTTTC.

The V gene is TRBV7-2, the J gene TRBJ2-7; D might be TRBD1 (5 bases). The CDR3 sequence is 11 residues long. The V gene's germline CDR1 is SGHTA and CDR2 FQGNSA. V lost 4 bases to trimming and J lost 6 bases, with 7 bases between them. CDR3 region: CASSSRGEQYF. The CDR3 DNA sequence: TGTGCCAGCAGCTCAAGGGGCGAGCAGTACTTC.

CDR3 DNA: TGTGCCAGCAGCTTCGTCCTAGCGGTCCAAGAGACCCAGTACTTC. Translation gives CASSFVLAVQETQYF. This sequence joins TRBV7-2 and TRBJ2-5, with 7 bases matching TRBD2. This CDR3 has 15 residues. In germline, CDR1 is SGHTA, CDR2 FQGNSA. With 3 bases clipped from V and 1 base from J, the junction kept 5 bases outside the gene matches.

This clone came up a few times. V and J are TRBV2 and TRBJ2-7; D perhaps matches TRBD1 (5 bases). V was clipped by 7 bases and J by 3 bases, with 13 bases between them. The germline V gene has CDR1 SNHLY and CDR2 FYNNEI. This CDR3 is 13 amino acids long. The CDR3 sequence: CASMMGQGYEQYV. Here the CDR3 DNA reads TGTGCCAGCATGATGGGGCAGGGCTACGAGCAGTACGTC.

The J gene is TRBJ1-2, the V gene TRBV27; 9 nucleotides match TRBD1. V lost 4 bases, J lost 4 bases, and 7 bases stayed unmatched. Germline lookup yields CDR1 MNHEY and CDR2 SMNVEV (reference sequence). This CDR3 is 15 amino acids long. CDR3 loop: CASSSRTGATYGYTF. The CDR3 nucleotides are TGTGCCAGCAGTTCTAGGACAGGGGCGACCTATGGCTACACCTTC.

The gene calls are TRBV5-4 and TRBJ2-7, with 7 nucleotides matching TRBD1. The CDR3 spans 14 residues. Germline values: CDR1 SGHNT, CDR2 YYREEE (reference sequence). V dropped 4 bases and J dropped 1; count of bases not matched to a gene: 5. CDR3 protein: CASSRTGQSYEQYF. The CDR3 DNA sequence: TGTGCCAGCAGCCGTACGGGACAGTCCTACGAGCAGTACTTC.

The chain recombines TRBV7-8 with TRBJ1-3, with TRBD1 as a possible D gene (6 bases). Germline values: CDR1 SGHVS, CDR2 FQNEAQ. The CDR3 covers 15 residues. Trimming took off 6 bases at V and 3 bases at J, with 15 bases between the two ends. Here the CDR3 reads CASRSGESFGNTIYF. The CDR3 DNA sequence: TGTGCCAGCAGATCAGGGGAGAGTTTTGGAAACACCATATATTTT.

The chain joins TRBV18 to TRBJ1-1; D might be TRBD1 (5 bases). The germline CDR1 and CDR2 sequences are KGHSH and LQKENI. Trimming removed 2 bases at V and 1 base at J, with 14 bases between. The CDR3 is 16 residues long. The CDR3 bases are TGTGCCAGCTCACCATCAGGGTCACGTCGGAACACTGAAGCTTTCTTT. This gives the protein CASSPSGSRRNTEAFF.

The chain is built from TRBV29-1 and TRBJ2-1; 9 positions agree with TRBD1. Germline assignment: CDR1 SQVTM and CDR2 ANQGSEA. The junction had 11 bases not matched to a gene; V was cut back by 5 bases and J by 15 bases. The CDR3 extends over 12 amino acids. Here the CDR3 reads CSVFTGGNLWFF. CDR3 coding DNA: TGCAGCGTTTTTACAGGGGGCAATCTTTGGTTCTTC.

V is TRBV15 and J is TRBJ1-5, with TRBD1 identical over 7 bases. The junction had 6 bases not matched to a gene; V was cut back by 0 bases and J by 7 bases. The CDR3 runs to 15 residues. Germline V gives CDR1 LNHNV, CDR2 YYDKDF (reference sequence). CDR3: CATSRDLVDRQPQHF. The CDR3 coding sequence is TGTGCCACCAGCAGAGATCTCGTGGACAGGCAGCCCCAGCATTTT.

This chain connects TRBV7-2 to TRBJ1-3, with 7 bases matching TRBD1. Trimming at V came to 5 bases and at J to 7 bases, leaving 8 bases not matched to a gene. Germline V CDR1 and CDR2: SGHTA, FQGNSA. The CDR3 sequence is 14 residues long. The CDR3 DNA reads as TGTGCCAGCAGCCCCACAGGGGTCCTGAACACCATATATTTT. It specifies CASSPTGVLNTIYF.

The V and J genes are TRBV29-1 and TRBJ2-2, with D perhaps matching TRBD1 (6 bases). V was cut by 7 bases and J by 0 bases, with 15 bases left in between. The length of the CDR3 is 15 residues. Germline V gene lookup returns CDR1 SQVTM and CDR2 ANQGSEA. In DNA, the CDR3 is TGCAGCGCCTTGCGGACAGCGGCGAACACCGGGGAGCTGTTTTTT. Translation: CSALRTAANTGELFF.

The V and J genes are TRBV13 and TRBJ2-2; D is uncertain. The CDR3 is 16 amino acids. Trimming removed 0 bases from V and 4 bases from J, with 12 bases in between. Germline V gene sequence: CDR1 PRHDT, CDR2 FYEKMQ (reference sequence). DNA of the CDR3: TGTGCCAGCAGCTTAGGAACCCGACGGGTCACCGGGGAGCTGTTTTTT. This gives the protein CASSLGTRRVTGELFF.

The gene calls are TRBV10-3 and TRBJ2-3, with a possible D match to TRBD2 (6 bases). CDR3 length: 15 residues. V was shortened by 10 bases and J by 0 bases, with 17 bases between the two germline ends. CDR1 and CDR2 from the germline V gene are ENHRY and SYGVKD. The CDR3 coding sequence is TGTGCCACCGAGGTGACCGCGGGAAGCACAGATACGCAGTATTTT. It translates to CATEVTAGSTDTQYF.

V usage is TRBV27 and J usage is TRBJ2-1; D is unclear. CDR1 is MNHEY and CDR2 is SMNVEV in the germline V gene (reference sequence). This CDR3 comprises 12 residues. V was trimmed by 0 bases and J by 8 bases, leaving 5 bases between them. In DNA, the CDR3 is TGTGCCAGCAGTTTATCCCGGTATGAGCAGTTCTTC. Amino acids: CASSLSRYEQFF.

This clone was seen only a few times. V and J are TRBV6-5 and TRBJ1-2, with TRBD1 as a possible D gene (5 bases). Trimming left V 2 bases short and J 2 bases short, with 9 bases between. Germline values: CDR1 MNHEY, CDR2 SVGAGI. The CDR3 has 14 amino acids. The DNA for the CDR3 is TGTGCCAGCAGTTACGGGGCAGGCAACTATGGCTACACCTTC. Its translation is CASSYGAGNYGYTF.

The chain is built from TRBV2 and TRBJ2-1; 14 nucleotides match TRBD2. The CDR3 extends over 17 amino acids. The junction had 9 bases not matched to a gene; V was cut back by 11 bases and J by 0 bases. Per the germline V gene, CDR1 is SNHLY and CDR2 is FYNNEI. CDR3 coding DNA: TGTGCCGGCCAGGGACTAGCGGGAGCTGGCTCCTACAATGAGCAGTTCTTC. Translating gives CAGQGLAGAGSYNEQFF.